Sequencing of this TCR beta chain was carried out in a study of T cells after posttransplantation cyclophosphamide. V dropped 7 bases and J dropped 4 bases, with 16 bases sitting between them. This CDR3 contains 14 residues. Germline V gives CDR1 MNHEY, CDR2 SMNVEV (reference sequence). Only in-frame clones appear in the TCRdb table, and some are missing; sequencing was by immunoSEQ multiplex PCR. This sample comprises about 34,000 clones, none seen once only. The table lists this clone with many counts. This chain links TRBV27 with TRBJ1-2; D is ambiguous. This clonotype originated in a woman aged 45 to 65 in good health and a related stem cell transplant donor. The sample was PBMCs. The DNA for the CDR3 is TGTGCCAGCACCTTAGCGGGTGGCTCCTATGGCTACACCTTC. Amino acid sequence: CASTLAGGSYGYTF.